These 22 T cell receptor beta chains share one sample of origin, sequenced in a study of blood T cell repertoires in COVID-19. Repertoires were generated with immunoSEQ multiplex PCR, while TCRdb's copy carries only in-frame clones and drops some. This table has about 360,000 clones, around four fifths appearing once. The sequenced sample was peripheral blood. These receptors came from a man aged 25 to 40 with active or convalescent COVID-19.

With respect to this clone: At one end, the junction sequence differs from germline, possibly due to a read error. The rearrangement joins TRBV7-9 to TRBJ1-3; the match to TRBD1 covers 9 bases. The CDR3 contains 14 residues. The germline CDR1 and CDR2 sequences are SEHNR and FQNEAQ (reference sequence). This chain's CDR3 is CASSSWADPGQGVF. The CDR3 DNA reads TGTGCCAGCAGCAGTTGGGCCGATCCGGGACAGGGCGTTTTT.

This clone showed up just once. The V gene is TRBV4-3, the J gene TRBJ2-7; possibly TRBD2 for D (5 bases). Germline V CDR1 and CDR2: LGHNA, YSLEER. V dropped 1 base and J dropped 2 bases, with 15 bases sitting between them. The CDR3 has 16 amino acids. The CDR3 sequence: CASSQGSGIDTYEQYF. Here the CDR3 DNA reads TGCGCCAGCAGCCAAGGATCCGGGATCGACACCTACGAGCAGTACTTC.

The count of this clone is one. The chain joins TRBV6-5 to TRBJ1-2; TRBD1 might be the D (6 bases). The ends were cut back, 4 bases at V and 1 base at J, with 7 bases in the middle. The CDR3 is 13 residues long. From germline, CDR1 is MNHEY and CDR2 SVGAGI. The CDR3 nucleotides are TGTGCCAGCAGTTCACAGGGTAACTATGGCTACACCTTC. Its protein is CASSSQGNYGYTF.

This sequence joins TRBV25-1 and TRBJ2-3; D is ambiguous. This CDR3 is 12 amino acids long. Per the germline V gene, CDR1 is MGHDK and CDR2 is SYGVNS. V lost 2 bases to trimming and J lost 4 bases, with 4 bases between them. This CDR3 is CASSERADTQYF. CDR3 sequence (DNA): TGTGCCAGCAGTGAACGGGCAGATACGCAGTATTTT.

V gene TRBV9 combines with J gene TRBJ1-3; 7 bases fit TRBD1. The CDR3 loop spans 16 amino acids. CDR1 is SGDLS and CDR2 is YYNGEE in the germline V gene. V was pared by 4 bases and J by 0 bases, with 7 bases of the junction left unmatched. The CDR3 region is CASSTDRISSGNTIYF. CDR3 bases: TGTGCCAGCAGCACGGACAGGATCAGCTCTGGAAACACCATATATTTT.

Written as DNA, the CDR3 is TGTGCCAGCAGTTATATAGCGGGCACCATATATTTT. It translates to CASSYIAGTIYF. J is TRBJ1-3 and V is TRBV7-2; D is uncertain. Trimming removed 6 bases at V and 9 bases at J, with 12 bases between. The germline V gene encodes CDR1 SGHTA and CDR2 FQGNSA. This CDR3 is 12 amino acids long. Supplemented by reference TRBV7-2 and TRBJ1-3, the full variable domain reads GAGVSQSPSNKVTEKGKDVELRCDPISGHTALYWYRQSLGQGLEFLIYFQGNSAPDKSGLPSDRFSAERTGGSVSTLTIQRTQQEDSAVYLCASSYIAGTIYFGEGSWLTVV.

The rearrangement uses TRBV12-3 or TRBV12-4 and TRBJ1-4; the D gene is possibly TRBD1 (6 bases). Trimming took off 6 bases at V and 7 bases at J, with 12 bases between the two ends. The CDR3 loop spans 13 amino acids. CDR3 DNA sequence: TGTGCCAGCAGCCTAAGGACAGCTGAAAAACTGTTTTTT. This encodes CASSLRTAEKLFF.

The chain has TRBV3-1 (or the pseudogene TRBV3-2) and TRBJ2-1; 7 nucleotides match TRBD1. The V segment lost 0 bases and the J segment 5 bases; nucleotides outside the gene matches: 4. Germline V CDR1 and CDR2: LGHDT, YNNKEL (reference sequence). The CDR3 sequence is 15 residues long. CDR3 in amino acids: CASSQESQGNNEQFF. The CDR3 nucleotides read TGTGCCAGCAGCCAAGAATCACAGGGGAACAATGAGCAGTTCTTC.

J is TRBJ1-4 and V is TRBV4-1; TRBD1 matches at 8 bases. Germline values: CDR1 MGHRA, CDR2 YSYEKL. The ends lost 1 base at V and 7 bases at J; junction bases unmatched: 5. This CDR3 region has 15 residues. CDR3 sequence reads: CASSQADREVEKLFF. In DNA form, the CDR3 reads TGCGCCAGCAGCCAAGCGGACAGGGAGGTTGAAAAACTGTTTTTT.

The genes are TRBV5-4 and TRBJ2-7; 9 nucleotides match TRBD1. J gave up 4 bases and V 4 bases, and 9 bases lay outside the gene matches. Germline V gene lookup returns CDR1 SGHNT and CDR2 YYREEE (reference sequence). The CDR3 covers 15 residues. Here the CDR3 DNA reads TGTGCCAGCAGCCAGCAACAGGGGGCGAGTTACGAGCAGTACTTC. Translating gives CASSQQQGASYEQYF. Filled out from reference TRBV5-4 and TRBJ2-7, the complete variable domain reads ETGVTQSPTHLIKTRGQQVTLRCSSQSGHNTVSWYQQALGQGPQFIFQYYREEENGRGNFPPRFSGLQFPNYSSELNVNALELDDSALYLCASSQQQGASYEQYFGPGTRLTVT.

The V gene is TRBV6-5, the J gene TRBJ2-5; TRBD1 aligns across 12 bases. Germline values: CDR1 MNHEY, CDR2 SVGAGI. V was pared by 8 bases and J by 5 bases, with 6 bases of the junction left unmatched. The CDR3 sequence is 14 residues long. CDR3 sequence: CASQRDRGPETQYF. The CDR3 DNA follows: TGTGCCAGCCAGAGGGACAGGGGGCCGGAGACCCAGTACTTC.

The chain uses TRBV28 and TRBJ1-3; no clear D. With 7 bases removed from V and 8 bases from J, the gap between germline ends came to 18 bases. Germline lookup yields CDR1 MDHEN and CDR2 SYDVKM. CDR3 length equals 14 residues. The chain's CDR3 is CASTQFPSRDTIYF. In nucleotides, the CDR3 is TGTGCCAGCACTCAATTCCCCAGTCGGGACACCATATATTTT. Together with reference TRBV28 and TRBJ1-3, the CDR3 gives the full variable domain: DVKVTQSSRYLVKRTGEKVFLECVQDMDHENMFWYRQDPGLGLRLIYFSYDVKMKEKGDIPEGYSVSREKKERFSLILESASTNQTSMYLCASTQFPSRDTIYFGEGSWLTVV.

J is TRBJ1-5 and V is TRBV9, with D hard to call. Trimming removed 0 bases at V and 0 bases at J, with 10 bases between. This CDR3 comprises 16 residues. Germline V gene data show CDR1 as SGDLS and CDR2 as YYNGEE. CDR3 region: CASSVGAGGSNQPQHF. The CDR3 coding sequence is TGTGCCAGCAGCGTAGGGGCCGGAGGTAGCAATCAGCCCCAGCATTTT.

This chain joins TRBV13 and TRBJ2-7, with TRBD2 matching over 11 bases. The CDR3 has 17 residues. With V trimmed by 0 bases and J by 3 bases, 7 bases remained unmatched. Germline-derived CDR1 and CDR2 are PRHDT and FYEKMQ (reference sequence). CDR3 DNA sequence: TGTGCCAGCAGCTTAGGACTAGCGGGAGTGGTAATCTACGAGCAGTACTTC. This encodes CASSLGLAGVVIYEQYF.

CDR3 nucleotides: TGTGCCAGCAGTTTCACAGTTACCTACGAGCAGTACTTC. Protein: CASSFTVTYEQYF. The chain joins TRBV28 to TRBJ2-7, with D unclear. V lost 3 bases and J 2 bases, leaving 8 bases between the germline ends. The CDR3 consists of 13 residues. Germline V CDR1 and CDR2: MDHEN, SYDVKM.

The V and J genes are TRBV6-5 and TRBJ1-4, with 7 bases aligning to TRBD1. The V gene end was trimmed by 6 bases and the J gene end by 3 bases; junction bases not matched to a gene: 7. The CDR3 sequence is 15 residues long. Germline V gives CDR1 MNHEY, CDR2 SVGAGI. This CDR3 is CASRGAGQPNEKLFF. The CDR3 DNA reads as TGTGCCAGCAGGGGCGCGGGACAGCCTAATGAAAAACTGTTTTTT.

The chain combines TRBV11-2 with TRBJ2-7, with 14 nucleotides matching TRBD2. The ends lost 4 bases at V and 0 bases at J; junction bases unmatched: 11. CDR1 SGHAT and CDR2 FQNNGV come from the germline V gene. This CDR3 region has 19 residues. This CDR3 is CASSSAGLAGARSSYEQYF. The CDR3 bases are TGTGCCAGCAGCTCAGCGGGACTAGCGGGGGCCAGGAGCTCCTACGAGCAGTACTTC.

The chain carries TRBV11-3 and TRBJ1-4; no firm D call. With 1 base removed from V and 4 bases from J, the gap between germline ends came to 22 bases. This CDR3 contains 19 residues. Germline V gene lookup returns CDR1 SGHNT and CDR2 YENEEA. This CDR3 is CASSLVAVVGSGVNEKLFF. In DNA, the CDR3 is TGTGCCAGCAGCTTAGTAGCCGTCGTTGGCTCCGGGGTTAATGAAAAACTGTTTTTT.

In DNA, the CDR3 is TGTGCCAGCGGCCGGGACAGGCGCACAGATACGCAGTATTTT. It codes for CASGRDRRTDTQYF. This sequence joins TRBV2 and TRBJ2-3, with 8 bases aligning to TRBD1. Germline CDR1 is SNHLY and CDR2 is FYNNEI. The CDR3 runs 14 residues. Losses at the gene ends were 8 bases for V and 1 base for J; bases not matched to a gene: 5.

The chain recombines TRBV29-1 with TRBJ2-7, with 11 bases identical to TRBD2. The germline V gene encodes CDR1 SQVTM and CDR2 ANQGSEA. The CDR3 is made up of 13 amino acids. Trimming took 6 bases from V and 2 from J; bases not matched to a gene: 3. Here the CDR3 reads CSVGTSGPYEQYF. The CDR3 DNA reads as TGCAGCGTAGGGACTAGCGGCCCCTACGAGCAGTACTTC.

This chain links TRBV7-2 with TRBJ1-2, with D maybe TRBD1 (6 bases). Trimming removed 5 bases from V and 2 bases from J, with 12 bases in between. This CDR3 is built from 14 residues. Germline CDR1 and CDR2: SGHTA and FQGNSA. The CDR3, as DNA: TGTGCCAGCAGCAAGGACAGCCTGAACTATGGCTACACCTTC. This encodes CASSKDSLNYGYTF.

This clone was detected only once. This sequence joins TRBV4-3 and TRBJ2-1; 8 bases agree with TRBD1. This CDR3 has 12 amino acids. V trimming: 3 bases; J trimming: 13 bases; junction bases outside the gene matches: 5. Germline values: CDR1 LGHNA, CDR2 YSLEER. The CDR3 coding sequence is TGCGCCAGCAGCCACCCAGGGGGCCCTCAGTTCTTC. Translating it yields CASSHPGGPQFF.